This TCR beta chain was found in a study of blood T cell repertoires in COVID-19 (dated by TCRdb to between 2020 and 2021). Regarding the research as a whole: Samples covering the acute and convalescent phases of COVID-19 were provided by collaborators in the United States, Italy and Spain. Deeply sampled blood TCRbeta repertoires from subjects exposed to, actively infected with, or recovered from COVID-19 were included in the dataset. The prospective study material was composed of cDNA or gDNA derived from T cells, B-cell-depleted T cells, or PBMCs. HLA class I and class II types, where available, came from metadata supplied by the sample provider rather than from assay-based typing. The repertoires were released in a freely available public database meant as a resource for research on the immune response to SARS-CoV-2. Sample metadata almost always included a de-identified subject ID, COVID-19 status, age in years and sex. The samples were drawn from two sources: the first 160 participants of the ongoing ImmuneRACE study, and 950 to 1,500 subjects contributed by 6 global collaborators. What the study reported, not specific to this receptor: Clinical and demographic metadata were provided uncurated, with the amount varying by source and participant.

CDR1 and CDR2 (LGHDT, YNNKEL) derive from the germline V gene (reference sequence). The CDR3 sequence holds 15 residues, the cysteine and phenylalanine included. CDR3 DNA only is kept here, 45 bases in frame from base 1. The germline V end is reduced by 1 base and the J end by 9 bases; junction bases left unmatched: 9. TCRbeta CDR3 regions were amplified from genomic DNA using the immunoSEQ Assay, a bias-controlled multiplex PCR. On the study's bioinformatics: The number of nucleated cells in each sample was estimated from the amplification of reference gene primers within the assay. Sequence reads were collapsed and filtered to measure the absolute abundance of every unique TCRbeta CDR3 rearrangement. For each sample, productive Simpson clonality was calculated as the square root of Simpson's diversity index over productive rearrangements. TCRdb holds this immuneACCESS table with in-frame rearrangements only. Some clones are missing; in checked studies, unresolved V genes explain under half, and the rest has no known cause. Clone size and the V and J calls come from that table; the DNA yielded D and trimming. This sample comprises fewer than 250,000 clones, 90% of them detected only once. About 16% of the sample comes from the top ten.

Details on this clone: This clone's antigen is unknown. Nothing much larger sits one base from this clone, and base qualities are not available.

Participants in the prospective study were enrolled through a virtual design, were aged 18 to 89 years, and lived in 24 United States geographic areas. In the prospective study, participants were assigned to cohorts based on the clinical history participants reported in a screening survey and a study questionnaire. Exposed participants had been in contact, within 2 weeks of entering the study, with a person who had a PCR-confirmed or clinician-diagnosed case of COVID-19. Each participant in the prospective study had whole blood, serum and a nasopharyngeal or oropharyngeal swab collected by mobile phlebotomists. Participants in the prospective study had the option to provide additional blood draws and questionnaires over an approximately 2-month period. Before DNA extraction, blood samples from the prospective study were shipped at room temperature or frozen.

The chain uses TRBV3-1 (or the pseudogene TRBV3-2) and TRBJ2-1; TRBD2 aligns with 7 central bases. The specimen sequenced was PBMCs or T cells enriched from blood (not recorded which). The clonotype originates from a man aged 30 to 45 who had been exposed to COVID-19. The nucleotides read TGTGCCAGCAGCCAAGGATCGGGGGGTCTGGGTGAGCAGTTCTTC. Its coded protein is CASSQGSGGLGEQFF.